These T cell receptor beta chains were read from a single sample in a study of T cells expressing NK-cell markers. From the 5' RACE reads, TCRdb lists one entry per CDR3 protein and no DNA. This table lists about 460,000 distinct CDR3 sequences. The sample taken for sequencing was blood T cells: a sorted CD56 or NKG2C T cell subset, CD4+ or CD8+ T cells, or bulk PBMC T cells (not recorded which). These receptors were obtained from a woman between 50 and 59 years old in good health. CDR3s include the opening cysteine and the closing phenylalanine or tryptophan. Each record gives: J gene, V gene, CDR3 protein.

j_call: TRBJ2-7; v_call: TRBV7-2; cdr3_aa: CASRFGLAGTYEQYF
j_call: TRBJ2-1; v_call: TRBV15; cdr3_aa: CATSRDLSPHNEQFF
j_call: TRBJ1-6; v_call: TRBV7-2; cdr3_aa: CASSFRVGNSPLHF
j_call: TRBJ2-7; v_call: TRBV20-1; cdr3_aa: CSARDRGERGYEQYF
j_call: TRBJ1-3; v_call: TRBV29-1; cdr3_aa: CSVDVQSGNTIYF
j_call: TRBJ2-3; v_call: TRBV4-2; cdr3_aa: CASSPGLAGARDTQYF
j_call: TRBJ2-7; v_call: TRBV18; cdr3_aa: CASSPMSGLAGGHEQYF
j_call: TRBJ2-1; v_call: TRBV20-1; cdr3_aa: CSARVPSGNYNEQFF
j_call: TRBJ2-3; v_call: TRBV6-5; cdr3_aa: CASSYSGGSPDTQYF
j_call: TRBJ1-1; v_call: TRBV29-1; cdr3_aa: CSVDGGKGANTEAFF
j_call: TRBJ1-1; v_call: TRBV7-8; cdr3_aa: CASSLGNTRSEAFF
j_call: TRBJ2-2; v_call: TRBV12-3/TRBV12-4; cdr3_aa: CASSYLLKAGASTGELFF
j_call: TRBJ2-4; v_call: TRBV18; cdr3_aa: CASSRSGRDQNIQYF
j_call: TRBJ2-1; v_call: TRBV20-1; cdr3_aa: CSALDGVYNEQFF
j_call: TRBJ2-1; v_call: TRBV5-6; cdr3_aa: CASSSPVTSGIYNEQFF
j_call: TRBJ2-1; v_call: TRBV4-1; cdr3_aa: CASSHWRNSASYNEQFF
j_call: TRBJ1-1; v_call: TRBV4-2; cdr3_aa: CASSQAREGTEAFF
j_call: TRBJ1-2; v_call: TRBV28; cdr3_aa: CASSWGQGQGLYGYTF
j_call: TRBJ1-2; v_call: TRBV28; cdr3_aa: CASSSAGTGGIHGYTF
j_call: TRBJ2-2; v_call: TRBV18; cdr3_aa: CASSPLSGSDTGELFF
j_call: TRBJ2-1; v_call: TRBV12-3/TRBV12-4; cdr3_aa: CASSASTRRVKFF
j_call: TRBJ2-2; v_call: TRBV10-1; cdr3_aa: CASSNSGGAPGELFF
j_call: TRBJ1-2; v_call: TRBV6-6; cdr3_aa: CASRLPTGYGYTF
j_call: TRBJ2-3; v_call: TRBV5-1; cdr3_aa: CASSLEGHSSTDTQYF
j_call: TRBJ2-3; v_call: TRBV7-6; cdr3_aa: CASSSTSPGTGQTQYF
j_call: TRBJ2-1; v_call: TRBV12-3/TRBV12-4; cdr3_aa: CASSSQDFSYNEQFF
j_call: TRBJ2-5; v_call: TRBV20-1; cdr3_aa: CSAEPGQGRQGETQYF
j_call: TRBJ1-1; v_call: TRBV7-2; cdr3_aa: CASSLGVRVAEAFF
j_call: TRBJ1-1; v_call: TRBV12-3/TRBV12-4; cdr3_aa: CASSTGTLEAFF
j_call: TRBJ2-3; v_call: TRBV20-1; cdr3_aa: CSARSRGGLGDTQYF
j_call: TRBJ1-1; v_call: TRBV29-1; cdr3_aa: CSVERGRQEAFF
j_call: TRBJ2-1; v_call: TRBV6-5; cdr3_aa: CASRRLVAGGSNEQFF
j_call: TRBJ2-1; v_call: TRBV29-1; cdr3_aa: CSVEGPNNEQFF
j_call: TRBJ2-3; v_call: TRBV5-1; cdr3_aa: CASSRGLRERSDTQYF
j_call: TRBJ2-3; v_call: TRBV12-3/TRBV12-4; cdr3_aa: CASSSLRLDTQYF
j_call: TRBJ2-1; v_call: TRBV7-2; cdr3_aa: CASSSGASRAEQFF
j_call: TRBJ2-3; v_call: TRBV2; cdr3_aa: CASKQTTSTDTQYF
j_call: TRBJ2-1; v_call: TRBV4-1; cdr3_aa: CASSQVATGLNEQFF
j_call: TRBJ2-5; v_call: TRBV4-2; cdr3_aa: CASSQLKRQDQETQYF
j_call: TRBJ2-3; v_call: TRBV21-1; cdr3_aa: CASMKRGGTDTQYF
j_call: TRBJ2-3; v_call: TRBV24-1; cdr3_aa: CATSDVTSGDTDTQYF
j_call: TRBJ2-1; v_call: TRBV2; cdr3_aa: CASSWTGDPQFF
j_call: TRBJ2-3; v_call: TRBV5-1; cdr3_aa: CASSLEGRRSDTQYF
j_call: TRBJ2-1; v_call: TRBV11-2; cdr3_aa: CASSYRTGGYPSYNEQFF